These T cell receptor beta chains were read from a single sample in a study of shared T cell receptors in the human thymus. The repertoire was sequenced with immunoSEQ multiplex PCR; TCRdb's copy has only in-frame clones and lacks some. The sample holds hundreds of thousands of clones, about 90% seen once. Another study also made use of these data, one on human thymus T cells.

Input material: thymocytes. All receptors derive from a boy in the first two years of life with a congenital heart defect. CDR3s include the opening cysteine and the closing phenylalanine or tryptophan. Each record gives: CDR3 DNA, CDR3 protein, V gene, clone size, J gene, D gene. The D gene is left open where the match is weak. Expanded clones get a size class; other rows say once, few or many, or leave the size out.

TGCGCCAGCAGCCAAGTTTCGTGGAGGGCAAGACAGCCCCAGCATTTT	CASSQVSWRARQPQHF	TRBV4-1	.	TRBJ1-5	.
TGTGCCAGCTCAACACAAGAGACCCAGTACTTC	CASSTQETQYF	TRBV18	few	TRBJ2-5	.
TGTGCCAGCAGCTCGCCCACCGTCCGGGACAGAATTAATTCACCCCTCCACTTT	CASSSPTVRDRINSPLHF	TRBV7-9	.	TRBJ1-6	TRBD1
TGCGCCAGCAGCCAAGATCGGGACAGATCCTACGAGCAGTACTTC	CASSQDRDRSYEQYF	TRBV4-3	.	TRBJ2-7	TRBD1
TGTGCCATCAAAGTTATCAGGCGGGACCAAGGGACCTACGAGCAGTACTTC	CAIKVIRRDQGTYEQYF	TRBV10-3	.	TRBJ2-7	.
TGTGCCAGCAGCTTACTTCGGAACACTGAAGCTTTCTTT	CASSLLRNTEAFF	TRBV11-2	.	TRBJ1-1	.
TGTGCCAGTAGTATAGAACGGGACAGGGGGAGAATGAACACTGAAGCTTTCTTT	CASSIERDRGRMNTEAFF	TRBV19	.	TRBJ1-1	TRBD1
TGTGCCACCAGCTATGAAATGGGTACGGGCTATGGCTACACCTTC	CATSYEMGTGYGYTF	TRBV15	.	TRBJ1-2	.
TGTGCCAGCAGTGAAAGGCGGGGGGGGCCTTATACGCAGTATTTT	CASSERRGGPYTQYF	TRBV6-1	.	TRBJ2-3	TRBD2
TGTGCCAGCAGTTTATGGGTTAGCGGGAATTACGAGCAGTACTTC	CASSLWVSGNYEQYF	TRBV28	.	TRBJ2-7	TRBD2
TGTGCCAGTAGTATAGAGGGCCCTAGCGCGAACACCGGGGAGCTGTTTTTT	CASSIEGPSANTGELFF	TRBV19	.	TRBJ2-2	.
TGCGCCAGCAGCGACCCTAGCGGTCCCTCCTACAATGAGCAGTTCTTC	CASSDPSGPSYNEQFF	TRBV5-1	.	TRBJ2-1	TRBD2
TGTGCCAGCAGTTCCCGGGACAGGGGCCACGAGCAGTACTTC	CASSSRDRGHEQYF	TRBV27	.	TRBJ2-7	TRBD1
TGTGCCAGCAGCTTGACTAGCGGGAGGGCCCTGAGAGCGGGTACGCAGTATTTT	CASSLTSGRALRAGTQYF	TRBV5-6	.	TRBJ2-3	TRBD2
TGTGCCAGCAGCCCCCGGGGGCAGTTCTTC	CASSPRGQFF	TRBV7-9	.	TRBJ2-1	.
TGTGCCAGCAGTGAAACCGGGACAGACACAGATACGCAGTATTTT	CASSETGTDTDTQYF	TRBV2	.	TRBJ2-3	TRBD1
TGCGCCAGCAGCCCATCCCGAGGGGGGGCTTTGAACACTGAAGCTTTCTTT	CASSPSRGGALNTEAFF	TRBV5-1	.	TRBJ1-1	.
TGTGCCAGCTCACCTCACCGTGGGAGGCAGGTGGAAAAACTGTTTTTT	CASSPHRGRQVEKLFF	TRBV18	few	TRBJ1-4	.
TGTGCCAGCAGCTTGTTAACCGGGACTTTCGAGGGCTACACCTTC	CASSLLTGTFEGYTF	TRBV5-6	.	TRBJ1-2	.
TGTGCCTCACATTCTAAGCAGGGATTTGGCTACACCTTC	CASHSKQGFGYTF	TRBV5-4	.	TRBJ1-2	.
TGTGCCAGCAGCCCTCGACAGGGGGCACGACTGACCCGTTACGAGCAGTACTTC	CASSPRQGARLTRYEQYF	TRBV7-8	once	TRBJ2-7	TRBD1
TGTGCCACCCGCACAGCGACAGGGGGCAGGCCAGATACGCAGTATTTT	CATRTATGGRPDTQYF	TRBV27	.	TRBJ2-3	TRBD1
TGTGCCAGCAGCTACCCGGGACAGACCTACGAGCAGTACTTC	CASSYPGQTYEQYF	TRBV7-9	.	TRBJ2-7	TRBD1
TGTGCCATCAGTGTTTTAGGACAGTCAAGAGGTGTTTACGAGCAGTACTTC	CAISVLGQSRGVYEQYF	TRBV10-3	.	TRBJ2-7	.
TGCGCCAGCAGCTTGTCTCTTTCGGCTAGCGCCTTAACCTCCTACAATGAGCAGTTCTTC	CASSLSLSASALTSYNEQFF	TRBV5-1	.	TRBJ2-1	.
TGTGCCAGCAGCTTGGCCTCTAACTATGGCTACACCTTC	CASSLASNYGYTF	TRBV5-4	once	TRBJ1-2	.
TGTGCCAGCAGTGAGTTTGAGGTTCCGAGCTCTGGAAACACCATATATTTT	CASSEFEVPSSGNTIYF	TRBV2	.	TRBJ1-3	.
TGTGCCAGCAGTTACGAGTGGACTAGCGGGTTATACGAGCAGTACTTC	CASSYEWTSGLYEQYF	TRBV6-5	.	TRBJ2-7	TRBD2
TGTGCCAGCAGCGCACACAGGGGTTCTGAGACCCAGTACTTC	CASSAHRGSETQYF	TRBV9	.	TRBJ2-5	TRBD1
TGTGCCAGCGGTGAGGCACCCGAGGTACTATCTGGAAACACCATATATTTT	CASGEAPEVLSGNTIYF	TRBV18	.	TRBJ1-3	.
TGTGCCAGCAGCTTGGCAGGGCAGTATGGCTACACCTTC	CASSLAGQYGYTF	TRBV5-6	.	TRBJ1-2	.
TGTGCCAGCAGAAGACAGGGGGTTGTAACTAATGAAAAACTGTTTTTT	CASRRQGVVTNEKLFF	TRBV27	.	TRBJ1-4	TRBD1
TGTGCCAGCAGGCTGCAGGTAGACGGCCTAGCCAAAAACATTCAGTACTTC	CASRLQVDGLAKNIQYF	TRBV11-2	.	TRBJ2-4	.
TGTGCCAGCAGCTCATCGGGAGTAGGGACAGCTAATGAAAAACTGTTTTTT	CASSSSGVGTANEKLFF	TRBV7-9	.	TRBJ1-4	TRBD1
TGTGCCAGCAGCTTAAGTGATGTGGCTAGCGGGAATCACGAGCAGTACTTC	CASSLSDVASGNHEQYF	TRBV11-2	.	TRBJ2-7	TRBD2
TGTGCCAGCAGTGGTTCTAGCGGGAATTACAATGAGCAGTTCTTC	CASSGSSGNYNEQFF	TRBV6-1	few	TRBJ2-1	TRBD2
TGTGCCAGCAGCTCCCACCGGCCGGACAGGGGGTTCCCCGGGGAGCTGTTTTTT	CASSSHRPDRGFPGELFF	TRBV11-2	.	TRBJ2-2	TRBD1
TGTGCCAGCAGCTTTGGACAAAAAGAGACCCAGTACTTC	CASSFGQKETQYF	TRBV11-2	.	TRBJ2-5	.
TGTGCCAGCAGCTGGGGACAGACAACTAATGAAAAACTGTTTTTT	CASSWGQTTNEKLFF	TRBV5-6	.	TRBJ1-4	TRBD1
TGTGCCACCAGCACCCGGACAGGAGTTAATCAGCCCCAGCATTTT	CATSTRTGVNQPQHF	TRBV15	.	TRBJ1-5	TRBD1
TGTGCCAGCAGACCCCCGGACAGGGGGCAATCCGGGGAGCTGTTTTTT	CASRPPDRGQSGELFF	TRBV28	.	TRBJ2-2	TRBD1
TGCGCCAGCAGCCAAGAAACAGTAATCACCGGGGAGCTGTTTTTT	CASSQETVITGELFF	TRBV4-3	.	TRBJ2-2	.
TGTGCCATCCCCGACAGCTCGAACACCGGGGAGCTGTTTTTT	CAIPDSSNTGELFF	TRBV10-3	.	TRBJ2-2	.
TGCGCCAGCAGCCAAGGGGGGGAGAACACTGAAGCTTTCTTT	CASSQGGENTEAFF	TRBV4-3	.	TRBJ1-1	.
TGTGCCATCAGTGAGTCGGCAGGGACAGACCATGGCTACACCTTC	CAISESAGTDHGYTF	TRBV10-3	.	TRBJ1-2	TRBD1